Described below is a single TCR beta chain sequence and its context. Its antigen is still unknown. The sample is drawn from a study of beta chain features in type 1 diabetes. Each of the CD4+ naive, central memory, regulatory and stem cell-like memory populations was sorted via CD45RO/CCR7/CD25/CD127/CD95/CD27. Whole-study findings and limits: There was a moderate but significant shortening of TCRB CDR3s in all four CD4+ subsets of Type 1 diabetes patients.

The germline gives CDR1 SGHAT, CDR2 FQNNGV. This CDR3 region has 11 residues. V was shortened by 5 bases and J by 10 bases, with 10 bases between the two germline ends. Every isolated RNA sample was fully reverse transcribed, so sequencing captured expressed TCRB transcripts. Profiling relied on immunoSEQ multiplex PCR, and the TCRdb table lists in-frame clones only, not all of them. The data show 300,000 or so clones, roughly 13% seen once. This sequence joins TRBV11-2 and TRBJ2-3; D is perhaps TRBD2 (5 bases). The material sequenced was naive CD4+ T cells from blood. The receptor's source is a woman aged 18-29 years with type 1 diabetes. CDR3 DNA: TGTGCCAGCAGCGCGGAGGTGGCGCAGTATTTT. Encoded protein: CASSAEVAQYF.